This TCR beta chain was sequenced in a study of cytomegalovirus exposure and HLA in healthy donors. On this clone: Its specificity is unknown.

Everyone who donated was a healthy bone marrow donor. Use of 60 Vbeta and 13 Jbeta primers characterized the PCR. The table came from immunoSEQ multiplex PCR; TCRdb's copy has only in-frame clones and leaves some out. Of around 150,000 clones detected, roughly 80% appear once; the ten largest clones hold about 7.7%. The J segment lost 5 bases and the V segment lost 4 bases, leaving 7 bases of the junction unmatched. Looked up from germline, CDR1 is GTSNPN and CDR2 is SVGIG (reference sequence). The CDR3 loop spans 15 amino acids. Regarding the study as a whole: Highest at DRB1 and lowest at HLA-C, TCR association rates differed among HLA loci in a later analysis. Because they were indistinguishable, some V segments, including TRBV6-2 and TRBV6-3, were excluded.

The chain has TRBV30 and TRBJ2-1, with 11 bases aligning to TRBD2. Specimen: PBMCs. This sequence was found in a woman aged 40-49 years in good health and CMV-seropositive. The CDR3 here is CAWTTGTSGDNEQFF. The CDR3, as DNA: TGTGCCTGGACCACGGGGACTAGCGGAGACAATGAGCAGTTCTTC.